Listed here are 2 T cell receptor beta chains from one sample, sequenced in a study of cytomegalovirus exposure and HLA in healthy donors. The PCR ran on 60 Vbeta and 13 Jbeta primers. The method was immunoSEQ multiplex PCR; TCRdb's version includes in-frame clones alone and lacks a portion of them. The sample records 150,000 to 200,000 clones, roughly 80% being singletons. Sequenced input: PBMCs. These receptors were collected from a man aged 25 to 40 in good health and CMV-seropositive.

The genes are TRBV4-1 and TRBJ2-3, with a weak D call TRBD1 (5 bases). The CDR3 sequence is 16 residues long. Deletions cut 4 bases from V and 6 bases from J, with 20 bases between. Germline V gene data show CDR1 as MGHRA and CDR2 as YSYEKL. The CDR3: CASSPSVGQGRDTQYF. The CDR3 bases are TGCGCCAGCAGCCCCTCGGTAGGGCAGGGTCGGGATACGCAGTATTTT.

The chain joins TRBV7-9 to TRBJ1-2; TRBD1 aligns across 9 bases. Trimming at V came to 5 bases and at J to 9 bases, leaving 13 bases not matched to a gene. Germline V CDR1 and CDR2: SEHNR, FQNEAQ (reference sequence). The CDR3 has 15 amino acids. The CDR3 loop is CASSPWTGEMESYTF. For the CDR3, the DNA is TGTGCCAGCAGCCCGTGGACAGGGGAGATGGAAAGCTACACCTTC.